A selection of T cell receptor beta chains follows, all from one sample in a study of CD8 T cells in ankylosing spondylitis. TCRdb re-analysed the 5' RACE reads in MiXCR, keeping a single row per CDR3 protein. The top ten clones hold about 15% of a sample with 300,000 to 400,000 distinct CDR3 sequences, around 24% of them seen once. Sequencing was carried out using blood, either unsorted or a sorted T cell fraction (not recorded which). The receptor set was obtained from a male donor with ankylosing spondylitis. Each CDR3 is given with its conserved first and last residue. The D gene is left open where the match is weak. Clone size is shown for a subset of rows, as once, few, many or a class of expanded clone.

TGTGCCAGCCGTTTAGCGGGAGTCCTCTACAATGAGCAGTTCTTC,CASRLAGVLYNEQFF,once,TRBV7-3,TRBJ2-1,TRBD2
TGTGCCACCAGCAGAGATCTGGTCTCTGGAAACACCATATATTTT,CATSRDLVSGNTIYF,few,TRBV15,TRBJ1-3,.
TGTGCCAGCAGTTACATGGGCACTAGCACAGATACGCAGTATTTT,CASSYMGTSTDTQYF,.,TRBV6-5,TRBJ2-3,.
TGCGCCAGCAGCCAGCCCGGGACCACCAATGGAAAACTGTTTTTT,CASSQPGTTNGKLFF,.,TRBV4-1,TRBJ1-4,.
TGCAGCGTGCAAACAGGGGGAAATCAGCCCCAGCATTTT,CSVQTGGNQPQHF,.,TRBV29-1,TRBJ1-5,TRBD1
TGTGCCAGCAGTTTCAGGAGCGGCCAATCCTACGAGCAGTACTTC,CASSFRSGQSYEQYF,few,TRBV12-3/TRBV12-4,TRBJ2-7,.
TGTGCCAGCAGCTTGGAACACCACAATGAGCAGTTCTTC,CASSLEHHNEQFF,few,TRBV5-8,TRBJ2-1,.
TGTGCCAGCAGCTTAGTTGGATTATGGAACACCGGGGAGCTGTTTTTT,CASSLVGLWNTGELFF,few,TRBV5-5,TRBJ2-2,.
TGTGCCAGCAGTGAAAACTCCGGCAGGGGCTACACCTTC,CASSENSGRGYTF,few,TRBV25-1,TRBJ1-2,.
TGTGCCAGCAGCGTCGGGGCTAGCGGGATGTACACCGGGGAGCTGTTTTTT,CASSVGASGMYTGELFF,.,TRBV7-3,TRBJ2-2,TRBD2
TGCAGCGTTGAGTCAAAAGCGGGAGGGCCAGGGGAGCAGTACTTC,CSVESKAGGPGEQYF,many,TRBV29-1,TRBJ2-7,TRBD2
TGCAGTGCTAGGAGGGGCGCGGGCACTGAAGCTTTCTTT,CSARRGAGTEAFF,few,TRBV20-1,TRBJ1-1,.
TGCAGTGCTGCGGGACAGTCTGGGGCCAACGTCCTGACTTTC,CSAAGQSGANVLTF,.,TRBV20-1,TRBJ2-6,.
TGCAGTGCTAGATCCCAGGGGGACAGGGGTCCCTATGGCTACACCTTC,CSARSQGDRGPYGYTF,once,TRBV20-1,TRBJ1-2,TRBD1
TGTGCCAGCAGTGAAGGGAGAGAGACCCAGTACTTC,CASSEGRETQYF,.,TRBV2,TRBJ2-5,.
TGTGCCAGCAGTACCCCGCTATCATGGATGAACACCGGGGAGCTGTTTTTT,CASSTPLSWMNTGELFF,.,TRBV5-6,TRBJ2-2,.
TGTGCCACCAGTGCTTGGGGAGAAACAGATACGCAGTATTTT,CATSAWGETDTQYF,many,TRBV24-1,TRBJ2-3,.
TGTGCCAGCAGCTTAGAGGGACAAAGAAACCTCCACTTT,CASSLEGQRNLHF,.,TRBV7-2,TRBJ1-6,.
TGCGCCAGCAGATTTCAGGGCTGGTACGAGCAGTACTTC,CASRFQGWYEQYF,.,TRBV5-1,TRBJ2-7,.
TGTGCCAGCAGCCAAGTGGCGCGCAGGGAGGATGGCTACACCTTC,CASSQVARREDGYTF,.,TRBV3-1,TRBJ1-2,.
TGTGCCAGCAGCTTAGTTGACGGGAGGGGCGAGCAGTACTTC,CASSLVDGRGEQYF,.,TRBV7-2,TRBJ2-7,TRBD2
TGTGCCAGCAGTTACTCGTTAACCGGGACAGCTAATTCACCCCTCCACTTT,CASSYSLTGTANSPLHF,.,TRBV6-5,TRBJ1-6,TRBD1